This T cell receptor (beta chain) was recovered during a study of OX40 agonist ivuxolimab in advanced cancers. The CDR3 has 18 amino acids. The V end was cut by 0 bases, the J end by 2 bases, with 20 bases between. Per the germline V gene, CDR1 is SGHDT and CDR2 is YYEEEE. The assay was immunoSEQ multiplex PCR, and TCRdb's table has in-frame clones only and misses some. The sample holds approximately 92,000 clones, around 95% seen once. Specimen: CD4+ or CD8+ T cells sorted from blood, collected in a trial of the OX40 agonist ivuxolimab. This TCR was recovered from an adult with an advanced solid tumor such as melanoma, head and neck, liver or kidney cancer. The rearrangement links TRBV5-6 to TRBJ1-2; D is unclear. The CDR3 protein is CASSLERVLSYGNYGYTF. The CDR3 nucleotides are TGTGCCAGCAGCTTGGAGAGGGTCCTATCCTACGGGAACTATGGCTACACCTTC.